This T cell receptor (beta chain) comes out of a study of cytomegalovirus exposure and HLA in healthy donors. CDR1 and CDR2 from the germline V gene are SGDLS and YYNGEE. This CDR3 spans 17 amino acids. V lost 0 bases and J lost 1; bases outside the gene matches: 3. General observations from the study: In a later analysis, parvovirus B19, influenza, CMV and Epstein-Barr virus appeared linked to several top co-occurrence clusters. In a later analysis, compared with equally common non-associated chains, HLA-associated beta chains were more expanded.

With 60 Vbeta and 13 Jbeta primers, the PCR was carried out. Some clones are missing from TCRdb's copy, which holds only in-frame ones; the method was immunoSEQ multiplex PCR. The sample holds roughly 120,000 clones, about two thirds seen once. For this clone: What it binds is not known.

Specimen: PBMCs. The sequence was collected from a woman aged 35 to 49 in good health and CMV-seropositive. The chain couples TRBV9 to TRBJ2-5; 13 bases line up with TRBD2. The CDR3 spells CASSVGLAGGIQETQYF. The DNA of the CDR3 is TGTGCCAGCAGCGTAGGACTAGCGGGGGGAATCCAAGAGACCCAGTACTTC.